This TCR beta chain emerged from a study of blood T cell repertoires in COVID-19. The CDR3 loop spans 14 amino acids. V lost 2 bases and J 6 bases, leaving 13 bases between the germline ends. In germline, CDR1 is SGHTA, CDR2 FQGTGA. Authors' data handling: Amplified reference gene primers provided the basis for estimating nucleated cell counts. The protocol was immunoSEQ multiplex PCR, while the TCRdb copy is restricted to in-frame clones and leaves out a portion. V and J calls and clone size follow that table, whereas D and trimming were derived from the DNA. The sample holds 350,000 to 400,000 clones; just under 90% are singletons and the top ten take 1.5% to 2%. Resolution of symptoms, clearance, or two negative PCRs was present in recovered Cohort 3 donors.

Sequenced material: PBMCs or T cells enriched from blood (not recorded which). The chain employs TRBV7-3 and TRBJ1-2; perhaps TRBD1 as D (5 bases). The sequence was collected from a woman in her 30s who had recovered from COVID-19. The CDR3, as DNA: TGTGCCAGCAGCTTAGACGGGGGGTTTGATGGCTACACCTTC. This sequence encodes CASSLDGGFDGYTF.